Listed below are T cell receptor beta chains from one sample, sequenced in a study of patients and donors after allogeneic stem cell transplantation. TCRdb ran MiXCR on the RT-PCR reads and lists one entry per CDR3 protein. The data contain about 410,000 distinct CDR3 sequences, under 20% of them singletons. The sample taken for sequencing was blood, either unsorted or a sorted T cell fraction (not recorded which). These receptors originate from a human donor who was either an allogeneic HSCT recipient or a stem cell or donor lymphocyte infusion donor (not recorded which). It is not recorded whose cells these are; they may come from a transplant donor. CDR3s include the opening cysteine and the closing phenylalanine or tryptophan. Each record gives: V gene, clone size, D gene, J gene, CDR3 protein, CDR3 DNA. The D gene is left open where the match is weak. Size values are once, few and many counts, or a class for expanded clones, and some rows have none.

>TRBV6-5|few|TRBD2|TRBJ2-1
CASSLLTSGTSHHEQFF
TGTGCCAGCAGTTTACTTACTTCCGGGACTAGCCACCATGAGCAGTTCTTC
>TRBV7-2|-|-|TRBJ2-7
CASSLESPSSYEQYF
TGTGCCAGCAGCTTAGAGAGCCCCTCCTCATACGAGCAGTACTTC
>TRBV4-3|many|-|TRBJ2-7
CASSRVVGSEQYF
TGCGCCAGCAGCCGAGTTGTGGGCTCCGAGCAGTACTTC
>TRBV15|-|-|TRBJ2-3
CATNFDRSLPTQYF
TGTGCCACGAATTTTGACAGATCACTACCAACGCAGTATTTT
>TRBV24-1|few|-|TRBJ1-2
CATSAGLGYTF
TGTGCCACCAGTGCAGGTCTTGGCTACACCTTC
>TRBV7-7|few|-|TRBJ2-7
CANQGALYEQYF
TGTGCCAACCAGGGAGCCCTCTACGAGCAGTACTTC
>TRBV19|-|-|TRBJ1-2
CASSLRQVQTSGYTF
TGTGCCAGTAGTCTCCGACAGGTCCAGACGAGCGGCTACACCTTC
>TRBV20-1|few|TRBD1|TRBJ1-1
CSARDGGDRDTEAFF
TGCAGTGCTAGAGATGGTGGGGACAGGGATACTGAAGCTTTCTTT
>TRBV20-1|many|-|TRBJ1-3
CSALDGQSGNTIYF
TGCAGTGCCTTAGATGGGCAATCTGGAAACACCATATATTTT
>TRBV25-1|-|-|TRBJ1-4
CASSEYSFNEKLFF
TGTGCCAGCAGTGAATACTCCTTTAATGAAAAACTGTTTTTT
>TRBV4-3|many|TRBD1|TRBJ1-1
CASSPGQGRTILNTEAFF
TGCGCCAGCAGCCCCGGACAGGGGCGGACAATATTGAACACTGAAGCTTTCTTT
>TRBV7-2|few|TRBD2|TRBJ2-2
CASSPGAGGLTGELFF
TGTGCCAGCAGCCCCGGGGCGGGAGGCCTGACCGGGGAGCTGTTTTTT
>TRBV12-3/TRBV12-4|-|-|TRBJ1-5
CASSSGTGPEGNQPQHF
TGTGCCAGCAGTTCCGGAACAGGGCCCGAGGGCAATCAGCCCCAGCATTTT
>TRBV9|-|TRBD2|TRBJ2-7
CASSVEGLHLFQYF
TGTGCCAGCAGCGTAGAGGGACTACACCTCTTCCAGTACTTC
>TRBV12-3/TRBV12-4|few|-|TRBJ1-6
CASSQQGQKNSPLHF
TGTGCCAGCAGTCAACAGGGACAAAAAAATTCACCCCTCCACTTT
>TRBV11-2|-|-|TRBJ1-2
CASSLVPRDGYTF
TGTGCCAGCAGCTTAGTCCCCAGGGATGGCTACACCTTC
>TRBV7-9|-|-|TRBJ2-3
CASSLLPRTDTQYF
TGTGCCAGCAGCTTACTTCCAAGAACAGATACGCAGTATTTT
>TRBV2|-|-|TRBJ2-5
CASSEEAGRTQYF
TGTGCCAGCAGTGAAGAGGCGGGTAGGACCCAGTACTTC
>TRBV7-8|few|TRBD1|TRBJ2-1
CASRTGTGVLLNEQFF
TGTGCCAGCAGGACTGGGACAGGGGTTCTTCTCAATGAGCAGTTCTTC
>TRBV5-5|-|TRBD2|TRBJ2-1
CASSQRTSGGSGEQFF
TGTGCCAGCAGCCAAAGGACTAGCGGGGGGTCGGGTGAGCAGTTCTTC
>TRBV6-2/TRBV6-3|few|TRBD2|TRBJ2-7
CASSYGIAGANEQYF
TGTGCCAGCAGTTACGGGATAGCGGGAGCTAACGAGCAGTACTTC
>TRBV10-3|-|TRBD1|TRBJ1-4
CAISERQGVGEKLFF
TGTGCCATCAGTGAGCGACAGGGGGTTGGTGAAAAACTGTTTTTT
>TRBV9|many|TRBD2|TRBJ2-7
CASSVDASGVQQYF
TGTGCCAGCAGCGTAGATGCTAGCGGGGTACAGCAGTACTTC
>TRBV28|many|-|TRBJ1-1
CASSPSGFMNTEAFF
TGTGCCAGCAGTCCCTCAGGGTTCATGAACACTGAAGCTTTCTTT
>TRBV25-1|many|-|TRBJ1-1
CASRLGGNTEAFF
TGTGCCAGCAGATTGGGGGGGAACACTGAAGCTTTCTTT
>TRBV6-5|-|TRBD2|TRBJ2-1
CASTYSGSSYNEQFF
TGTGCCAGCACTTATAGCGGGAGCTCCTACAATGAGCAGTTCTTC
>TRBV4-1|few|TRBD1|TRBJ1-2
CASSQDYLDRGLPHYGYTF
TGCGCCAGCAGCCAAGATTATCTGGACAGGGGGCTCCCGCACTATGGCTACACCTTC
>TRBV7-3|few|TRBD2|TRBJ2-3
CASSHGTSGLADTQYF
TGTGCCAGCAGCCACGGGACTAGCGGGCTGGCAGATACGCAGTATTTT
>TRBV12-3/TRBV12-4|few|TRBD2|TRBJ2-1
CASSSLAGSSYNEQFF
TGTGCCAGCAGTTCCCTAGCGGGGAGCTCCTACAATGAGCAGTTCTTC
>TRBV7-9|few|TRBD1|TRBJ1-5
CASSLAQGTGKQPQHF
TGTGCCAGCAGCTTAGCCCAGGGGACAGGGAAACAGCCCCAGCATTTT
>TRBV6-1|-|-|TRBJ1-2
CASSPQAGYGYTF
TGTGCCAGCAGTCCACAAGCTGGGTATGGCTACACCTTC
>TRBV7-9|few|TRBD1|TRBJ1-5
CASSEQGAQPQHF
TGTGCCAGCAGCGAACAGGGGGCCCAGCCCCAGCATTTT
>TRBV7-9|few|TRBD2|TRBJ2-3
CASSLPGTSGRTDTQYF
TGTGCCAGCAGCCTACCCGGGACTAGCGGGAGGACAGATACGCAGTATTTT
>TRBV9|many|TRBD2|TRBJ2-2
CASRTGEGTGELFF
TGTGCCAGCAGGACTGGGGAGGGGACCGGGGAGCTGTTTTTT
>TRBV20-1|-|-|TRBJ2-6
CSSHRSGANVLTF
TGCAGTTCACACAGGTCGGGGGCCAACGTCCTGACTTTC
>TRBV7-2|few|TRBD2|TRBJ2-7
CASSSLAGGPSYEQYF
TGTGCCAGCAGCTCTCTAGCGGGGGGGCCTTCCTACGAGCAGTACTTC
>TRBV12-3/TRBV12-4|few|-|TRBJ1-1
CASRPVGNTEAFF
TGTGCCAGCAGACCGGTGGGGAACACTGAAGCTTTCTTT
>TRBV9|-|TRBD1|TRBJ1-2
CASSVGQNPFYYYGYTF
TGTGCCAGCAGCGTGGGACAGAATCCGTTTTACTACTATGGCTACACCTTC
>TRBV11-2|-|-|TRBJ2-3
CASSSLRGPLLDTQYF
TGTGCCAGCAGTTCTCTACGGGGGCCCCTCCTGGATACGCAGTATTTT
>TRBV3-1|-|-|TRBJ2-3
CASSYGPGTGTDTQYF
TGTGCCAGCAGCTACGGTCCCGGGACGGGGACAGATACGCAGTATTTT
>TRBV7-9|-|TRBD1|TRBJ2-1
CASSPGTGPSNEQFF
TGTGCCAGCAGCCCCGGGACAGGGCCATCCAATGAGCAGTTCTTC
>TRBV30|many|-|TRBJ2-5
CAWSDGRRQETQYF
TGTGCCTGGAGTGATGGCCGCAGGCAAGAGACCCAGTACTTC
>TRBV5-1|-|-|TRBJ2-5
CASRLETAKQETQYF
TGCGCCAGCAGGTTGGAGACGGCAAAACAAGAGACCCAGTACTTC
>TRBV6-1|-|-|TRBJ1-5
CASSELGSNQPQHF
TGTGCCAGCAGTGAGTTAGGCAGCAATCAGCCCCAGCATTTT
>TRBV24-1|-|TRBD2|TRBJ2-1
CATSAGGPSRTEQFF
TGTGCCACCAGTGCGGGGGGACCCTCTCGGACTGAGCAGTTCTTC
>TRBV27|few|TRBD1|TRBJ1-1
CASRTGQMNTEAFF
TGTGCCAGCAGAACGGGACAGATGAACACTGAAGCTTTCTTT
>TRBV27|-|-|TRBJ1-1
CASTDPGGAFF
TGTGCCAGCACCGATCCCGGGGGAGCTTTCTTT
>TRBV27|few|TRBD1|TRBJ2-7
CASSFLGQEGEQYF
TGTGCCAGCAGTTTTTTGGGACAGGAGGGTGAGCAGTACTTC
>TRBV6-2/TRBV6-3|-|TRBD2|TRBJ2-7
CASRSGTSNYEQYF
TGTGCCAGCAGATCCGGGACTAGCAACTACGAGCAGTACTTC